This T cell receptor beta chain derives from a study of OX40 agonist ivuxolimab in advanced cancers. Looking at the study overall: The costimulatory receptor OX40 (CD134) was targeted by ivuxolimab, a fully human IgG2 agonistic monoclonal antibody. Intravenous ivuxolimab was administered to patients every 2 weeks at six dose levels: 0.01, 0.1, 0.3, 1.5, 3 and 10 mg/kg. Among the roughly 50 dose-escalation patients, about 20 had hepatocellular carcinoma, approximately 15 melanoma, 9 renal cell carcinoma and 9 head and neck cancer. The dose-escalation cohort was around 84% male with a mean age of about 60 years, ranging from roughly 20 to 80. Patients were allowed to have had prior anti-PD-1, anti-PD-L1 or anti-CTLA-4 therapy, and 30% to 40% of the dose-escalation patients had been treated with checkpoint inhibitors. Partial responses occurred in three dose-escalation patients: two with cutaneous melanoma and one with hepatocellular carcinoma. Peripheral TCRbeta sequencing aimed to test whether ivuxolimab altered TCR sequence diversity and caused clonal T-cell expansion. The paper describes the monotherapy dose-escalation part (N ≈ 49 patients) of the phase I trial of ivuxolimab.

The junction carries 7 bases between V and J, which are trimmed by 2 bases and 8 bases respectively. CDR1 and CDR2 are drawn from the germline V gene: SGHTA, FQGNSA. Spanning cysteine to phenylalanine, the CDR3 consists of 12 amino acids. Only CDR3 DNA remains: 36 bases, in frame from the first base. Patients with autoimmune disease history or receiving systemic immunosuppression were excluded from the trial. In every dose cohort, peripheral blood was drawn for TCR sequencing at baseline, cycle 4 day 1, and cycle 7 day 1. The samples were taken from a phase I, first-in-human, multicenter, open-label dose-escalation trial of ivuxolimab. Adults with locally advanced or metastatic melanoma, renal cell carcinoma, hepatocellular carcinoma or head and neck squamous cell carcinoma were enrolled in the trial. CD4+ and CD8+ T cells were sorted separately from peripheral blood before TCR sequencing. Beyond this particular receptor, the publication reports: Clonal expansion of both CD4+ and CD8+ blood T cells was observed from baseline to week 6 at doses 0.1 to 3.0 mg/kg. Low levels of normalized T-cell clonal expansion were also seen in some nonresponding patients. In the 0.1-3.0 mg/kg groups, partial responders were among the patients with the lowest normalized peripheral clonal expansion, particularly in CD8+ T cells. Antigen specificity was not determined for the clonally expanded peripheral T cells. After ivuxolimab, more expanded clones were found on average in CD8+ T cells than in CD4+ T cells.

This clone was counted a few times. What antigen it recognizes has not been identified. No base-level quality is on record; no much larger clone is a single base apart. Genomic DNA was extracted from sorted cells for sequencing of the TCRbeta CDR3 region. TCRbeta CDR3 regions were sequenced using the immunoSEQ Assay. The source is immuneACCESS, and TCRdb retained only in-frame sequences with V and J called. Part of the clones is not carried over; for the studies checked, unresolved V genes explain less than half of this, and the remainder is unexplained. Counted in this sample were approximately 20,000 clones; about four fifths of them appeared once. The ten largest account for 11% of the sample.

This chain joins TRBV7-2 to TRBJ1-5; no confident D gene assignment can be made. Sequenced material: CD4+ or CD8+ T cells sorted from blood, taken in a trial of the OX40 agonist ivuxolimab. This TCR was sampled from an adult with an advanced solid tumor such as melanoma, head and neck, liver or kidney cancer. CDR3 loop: CASSLTGKPQHF. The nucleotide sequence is TGTGCCAGCAGCTTAACGGGGAAGCCCCAGCATTTT.